This T cell receptor beta chain is from a study of CD8 T cells in ankylosing spondylitis (dated by TCRdb to about 2017). Background for the entire study: The study set out to find disease-linked TCR variants by profiling T cell receptor beta repertoires in ankylosing spondylitis patients and healthy donors. The full study cohort was made up of approximately 24 ankylosing spondylitis patients and roughly 100 healthy donors. Samples of peripheral blood were taken, and for ankylosing spondylitis patients, synovial fluid was collected as well. The study at large found these results: Blood from ankylosing spondylitis patients appeared to be characterized by a TCR beta motif made up of seven or eight highly homologous amino acid variants. The disease-linked clones had a CD8+ phenotype and were found at relatively low frequencies in peripheral blood. Some motif variants were previously reported in synovial fluid and blood of reactive arthritis patients, suggesting common disease-initiation mechanisms. According to the report, matched synovial fluid samples from ankylosing spondylitis patients were significantly enriched for the disease-linked clones.

The germline V gene provides CDR1 LGHNA and CDR2 YNFKEQ. Including cysteine and phenylalanine, the CDR3 has 17 amino acids. The only DNA kept is the CDR3, 51 bases in frame from the first base. Between the V and J ends, shortened by 1 base and 0 bases respectively, the junction contains 14 bases. This clonotype has just a few counts. Its specific antigen is unknown. No much larger clonotype is one base removed from it; base qualities were not supplied. The instrument given in TCRdb is Illumina HiSeq 2500. TCR beta libraries were prepared by quantitative 5'-RACE with molecular barcodes. The study's processing was this. To identify disease-linked TCR variants, a new computational method was used, one built on a probabilistic model of VDJ rearrangement. In-frame beta chains were kept once TCRdb had trimmed the public reads at Q25 with fastp and called clones with MiXCR. Rows are unified per CDR3 protein, each entry keeping the most common DNA and genes. What appears here as the V and J calls and clone size reflects TCRdb's work, not the paper's. Within this sample are 200,000 to 300,000 distinct CDR3 sequences, with more than 9% of them counted one time only. Together, the top ten hold less than 3% of the sample.

This TCR was sampled from a male donor with ankylosing spondylitis or in good health (not recorded which). The rearrangement combines TRBV4-2 with TRBJ2-3; matching of 5 bases hints at TRBD1 as the D gene. Sequenced sample: blood, either unsorted or a sorted T cell fraction (not recorded which). The CDR3 has the sequence CASSQVPTGGSTDTQYF. In nucleotides, the sequence is TGTGCCAGCAGCCAAGTACCCACAGGCGGCAGCACAGATACGCAGTATTTT.